This entry concerns a single T cell receptor beta chain. Its antigen remains unidentified. Sequencing was performed with immunoSEQ multiplex PCR; in TCRdb, only in-frame clones are kept and a portion is missing. The profile shows about 2.4 million clones, 80% to 95% of them singletons. Into CD45RA+ naive and CD45RA-negative memory subsets, the CD4+ cells were split. The V and J ends lost 7 bases and 2 bases respectively, with 11 bases between them. This CDR3 is 14 amino acids long. CDR1 and CDR2 (germline): MNHNY, SVGAGI (reference sequence). This sample stems from a study of shared clonotypes between healthy human individuals. As for the study in general: Donors, aged 18 to 49, were two women and a few men. Every donor yielded three CD4 naive, three CD4 memory, two CD8 naive and one CD8 memory plate.

General study points: Larger estimated richness was generally recorded for naive subsets relative to memory subsets.

The material sequenced was naive CD4+ T cells from PBMCs. The subset is: CD45RA+ positively selected. This receptor was obtained from a man between 18 and 29 years old in good health. Some clones in this sample may be carry-over from other donors' samples. The chain employs TRBV6-6 and TRBJ2-2; D is uncertain. The CDR3 reads CASTPARNTGELFF. The CDR3 DNA follows: TGTGCCAGCACCCCAGCGAGAAACACCGGGGAGCTGTTTTTT.